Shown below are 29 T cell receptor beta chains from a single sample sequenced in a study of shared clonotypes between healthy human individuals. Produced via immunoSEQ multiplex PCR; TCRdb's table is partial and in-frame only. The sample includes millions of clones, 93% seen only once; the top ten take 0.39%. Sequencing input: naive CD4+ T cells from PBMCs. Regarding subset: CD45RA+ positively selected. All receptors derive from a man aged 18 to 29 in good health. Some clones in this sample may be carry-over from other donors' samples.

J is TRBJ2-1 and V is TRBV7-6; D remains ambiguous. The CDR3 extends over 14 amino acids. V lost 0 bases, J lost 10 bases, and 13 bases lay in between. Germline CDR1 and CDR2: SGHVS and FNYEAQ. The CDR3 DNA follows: TGTGCCAGCAGCTTAGCGGCCACCCACGACGAGCAGTTCTTC. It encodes CASSLAATHDEQFF.

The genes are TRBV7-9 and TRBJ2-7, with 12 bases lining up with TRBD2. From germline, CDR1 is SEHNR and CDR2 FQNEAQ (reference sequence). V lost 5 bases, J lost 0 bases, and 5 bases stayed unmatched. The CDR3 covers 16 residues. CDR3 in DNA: TGTGCCAGCAGCCTAAGACTAGCGGGAGTCTCCTACGAGCAGTACTTC. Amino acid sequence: CASSLRLAGVSYEQYF. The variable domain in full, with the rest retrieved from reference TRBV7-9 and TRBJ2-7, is DTGVSQNPRHKITKRGQNVTFRCDPISEHNRLYWYRQTLGQGPEFLTYFQNEAQLEKSRLLSDRFSAERPKGSFSTLEIQRTEQGDSAMYLCASSLRLAGVSYEQYFGPGTRLTVT.

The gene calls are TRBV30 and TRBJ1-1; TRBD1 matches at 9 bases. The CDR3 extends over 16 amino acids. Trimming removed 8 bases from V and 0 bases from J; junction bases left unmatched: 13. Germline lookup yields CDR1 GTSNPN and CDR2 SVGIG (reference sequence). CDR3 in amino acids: CAGRPGTGWLNTEAFF. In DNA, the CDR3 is TGTGCCGGGCGACCAGGGACAGGGTGGTTGAACACTGAAGCTTTCTTT.

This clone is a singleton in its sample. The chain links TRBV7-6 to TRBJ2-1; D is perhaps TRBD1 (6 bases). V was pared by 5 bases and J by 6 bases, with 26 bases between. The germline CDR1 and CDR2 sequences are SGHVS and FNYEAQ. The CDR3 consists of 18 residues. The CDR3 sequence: CASSLIQRTVFIPNEQFF. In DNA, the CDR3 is TGTGCCAGCAGCCTTATCCAGAGGACAGTTTTTATCCCCAATGAGCAGTTCTTC.

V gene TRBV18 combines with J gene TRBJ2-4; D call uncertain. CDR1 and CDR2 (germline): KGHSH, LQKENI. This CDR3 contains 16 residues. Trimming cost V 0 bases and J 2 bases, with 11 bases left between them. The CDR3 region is CASSPPVGLTKNIQYF. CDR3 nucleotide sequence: TGTGCCAGCTCACCACCGGTGGGGTTGACCAAAAACATTCAGTACTTC. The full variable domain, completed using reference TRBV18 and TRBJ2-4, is NAGVMQNPRHLVRRRGQEARLRCSPMKGHSHVYWYRQLPEEGLKFMVYLQKENIIDESGMPKERFSAEFPKEGPSILRIQQVVRGDSAAYFCASSPPVGLTKNIQYFGAGTRLSVL.

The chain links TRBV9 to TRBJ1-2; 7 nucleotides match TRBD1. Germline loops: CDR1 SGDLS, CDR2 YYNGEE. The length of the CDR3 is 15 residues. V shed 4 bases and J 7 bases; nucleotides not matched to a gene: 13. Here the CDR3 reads CASSTTPQGGGGYTF. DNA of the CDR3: TGTGCCAGCAGCACTACTCCCCAGGGGGGAGGTGGCTACACCTTC. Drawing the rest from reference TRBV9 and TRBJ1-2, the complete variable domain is DSGVTQTPKHLITATGQRVTLRCSPRSGDLSVYWYQQSLDQGLQFLIQYYNGEERAKGNILERFSAQQFPDLHSELNLSSLELGDSALYFCASSTTPQGGGGYTFGSGTRLTVV.

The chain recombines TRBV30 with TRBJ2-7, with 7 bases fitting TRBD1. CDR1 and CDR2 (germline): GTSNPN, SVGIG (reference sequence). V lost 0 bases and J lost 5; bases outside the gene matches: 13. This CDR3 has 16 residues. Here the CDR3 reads CAWSVGVRRQGDEQYF. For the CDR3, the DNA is TGTGCCTGGAGTGTAGGGGTTCGACGGCAGGGGGACGAGCAGTACTTC. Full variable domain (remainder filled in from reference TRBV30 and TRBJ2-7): SQTIHQWPATLVQPVGSPLSLECTVEGTSNPNLYWYRQAAGRGLQLLFYSVGIGQISSEVPQNLSASRPQDRQFILSSKKLLLSDSGFYLCAWSVGVRRQGDEQYFGPGTRLTVT.

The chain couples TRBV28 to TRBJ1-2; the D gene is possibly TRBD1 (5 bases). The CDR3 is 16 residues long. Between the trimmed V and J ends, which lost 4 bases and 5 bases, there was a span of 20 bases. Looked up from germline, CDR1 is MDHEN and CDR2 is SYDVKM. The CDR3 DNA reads TGTGCCAGCAGTTCTCCGGGGGGGGTCAGTCGTTATGGCTACACCTTC. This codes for CASSSPGGVSRYGYTF.

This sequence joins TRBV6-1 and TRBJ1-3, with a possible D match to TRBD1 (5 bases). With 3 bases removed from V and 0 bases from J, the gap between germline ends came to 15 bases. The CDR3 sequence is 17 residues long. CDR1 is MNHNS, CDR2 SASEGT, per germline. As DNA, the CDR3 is TGTGCCAGCAGTGAGACTGGGGGAAAGGGCTCTGGAAACACCATATATTTT. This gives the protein CASSETGGKGSGNTIYF.

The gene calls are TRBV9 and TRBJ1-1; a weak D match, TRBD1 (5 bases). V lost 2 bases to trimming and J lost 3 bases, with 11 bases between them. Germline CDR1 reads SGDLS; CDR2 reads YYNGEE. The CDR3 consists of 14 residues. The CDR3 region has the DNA TGTGCCAGCAGCGTCAGGGTCATGGACACTGAAGCTTTCTTT. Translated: CASSVRVMDTEAFF.

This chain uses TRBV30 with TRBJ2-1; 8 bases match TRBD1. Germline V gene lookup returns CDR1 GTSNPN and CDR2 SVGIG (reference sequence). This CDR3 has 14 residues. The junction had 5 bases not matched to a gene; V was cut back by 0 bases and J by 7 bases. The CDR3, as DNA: TGTGCCTGGAGTGTACGGACAGGGCCGAATGAGCAGTTCTTC. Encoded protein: CAWSVRTGPNEQFF.

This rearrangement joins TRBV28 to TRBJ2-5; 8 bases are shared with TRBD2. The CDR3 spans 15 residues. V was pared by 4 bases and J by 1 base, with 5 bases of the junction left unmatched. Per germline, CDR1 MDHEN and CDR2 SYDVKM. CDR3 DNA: TGTGCCAGCAGTTCCTGGACTAGCTCCCAAGAGACCCAGTACTTC. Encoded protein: CASSSWTSSQETQYF. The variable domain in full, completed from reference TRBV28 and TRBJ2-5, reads DVKVTQSSRYLVKRTGEKVFLECVQDMDHENMFWYRQDPGLGLRLIYFSYDVKMKEKGDIPEGYSVSREKKERFSLILESASTNQTSMYLCASSSWTSSQETQYFGPGTRLLVL.

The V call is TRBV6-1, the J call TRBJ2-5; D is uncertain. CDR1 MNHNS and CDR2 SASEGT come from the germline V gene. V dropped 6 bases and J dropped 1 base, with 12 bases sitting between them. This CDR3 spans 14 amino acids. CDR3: CASRPRMTQETQYF. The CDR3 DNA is TGTGCCAGCAGACCTAGGATGACCCAAGAGACCCAGTACTTC.

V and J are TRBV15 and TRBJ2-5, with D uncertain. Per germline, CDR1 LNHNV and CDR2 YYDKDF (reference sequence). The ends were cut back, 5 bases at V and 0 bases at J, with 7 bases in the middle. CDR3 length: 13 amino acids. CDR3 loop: CATSVSYQETQYF. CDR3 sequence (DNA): TGTGCCACCAGCGTCTCTTACCAAGAGACCCAGTACTTC.

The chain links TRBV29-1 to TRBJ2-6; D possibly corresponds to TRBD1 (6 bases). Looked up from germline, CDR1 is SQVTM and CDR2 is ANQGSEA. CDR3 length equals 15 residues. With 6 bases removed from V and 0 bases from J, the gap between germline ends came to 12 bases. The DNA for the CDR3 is TGCAGCGTATCGACAGGAAACTCTGGGGCCAACGTCCTGACTTTC. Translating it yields CSVSTGNSGANVLTF.

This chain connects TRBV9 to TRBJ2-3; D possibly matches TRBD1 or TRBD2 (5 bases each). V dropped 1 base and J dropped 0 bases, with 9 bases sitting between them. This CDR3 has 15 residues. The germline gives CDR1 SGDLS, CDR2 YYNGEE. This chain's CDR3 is CASSVFEGSTDTQYF. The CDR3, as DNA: TGTGCCAGCAGCGTATTTGAGGGGAGCACAGATACGCAGTATTTT.

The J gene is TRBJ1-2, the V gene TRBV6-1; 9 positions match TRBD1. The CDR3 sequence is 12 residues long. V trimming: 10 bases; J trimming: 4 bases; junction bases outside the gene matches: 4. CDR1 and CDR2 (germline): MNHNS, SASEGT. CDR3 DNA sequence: TGTGCCACTGACAGGGGGACCTATGGCTACACCTTC. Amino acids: CATDRGTYGYTF.

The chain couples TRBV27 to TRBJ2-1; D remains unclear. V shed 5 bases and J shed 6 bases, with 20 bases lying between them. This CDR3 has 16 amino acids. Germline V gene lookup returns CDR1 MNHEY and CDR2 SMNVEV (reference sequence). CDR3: CASSPNSPMVINEQFF. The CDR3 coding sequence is TGTGCCAGCAGTCCGAATAGCCCCATGGTGATCAATGAGCAGTTCTTC.

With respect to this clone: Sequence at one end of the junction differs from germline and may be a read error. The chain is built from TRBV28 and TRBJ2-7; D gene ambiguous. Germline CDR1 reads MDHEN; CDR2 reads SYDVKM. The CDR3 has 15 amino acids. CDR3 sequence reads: CACSSQTKPDYEQYF. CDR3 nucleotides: TGTGCCTGCAGTTCCCAAACGAAGCCAGATTACGAGCAGTACTTC.

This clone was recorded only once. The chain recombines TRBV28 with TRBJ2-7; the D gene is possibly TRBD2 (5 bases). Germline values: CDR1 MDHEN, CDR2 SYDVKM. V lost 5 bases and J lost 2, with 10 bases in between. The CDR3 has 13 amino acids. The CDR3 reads CASSRHGTYEQYF. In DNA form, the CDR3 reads TGTGCCAGCAGTCGCCACGGGACCTACGAGCAGTACTTC.

CDR3: CASSVEGVGVIRSPSYGYTF. The CDR3 DNA reads TGTGCCAGCAGCGTAGAAGGAGTTGGGGTTATCCGGTCGCCTTCCTATGGCTACACCTTC. The rearrangement joins TRBV9 to TRBJ1-2; unclear D gene. CDR1 and CDR2 from the germline V gene are SGDLS and YYNGEE. V lost 0 bases, J lost 4 bases, and 28 bases lay in between. CDR3 length equals 20 residues. Full variable domain (remainder filled in from reference TRBV9 and TRBJ1-2): DSGVTQTPKHLITATGQRVTLRCSPRSGDLSVYWYQQSLDQGLQFLIQYYNGEERAKGNILERFSAQQFPDLHSELNLSSLELGDSALYFCASSVEGVGVIRSPSYGYTFGSGTRLTVV.

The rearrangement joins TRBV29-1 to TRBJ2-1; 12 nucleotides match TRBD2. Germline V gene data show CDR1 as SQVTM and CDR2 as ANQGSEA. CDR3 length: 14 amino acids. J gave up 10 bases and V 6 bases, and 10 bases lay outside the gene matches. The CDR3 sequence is CSVYPTSGSREQFF. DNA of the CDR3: TGCAGCGTATACCCGACTAGCGGGAGTAGGGAGCAGTTCTTC.

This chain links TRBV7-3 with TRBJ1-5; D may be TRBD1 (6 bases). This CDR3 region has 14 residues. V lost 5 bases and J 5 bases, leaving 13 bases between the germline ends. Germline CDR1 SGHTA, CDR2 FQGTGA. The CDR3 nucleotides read TGTGCCAGCAGCCCCTGGACAGAAGATCAGCCCCAGCATTTT. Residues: CASSPWTEDQPQHF.

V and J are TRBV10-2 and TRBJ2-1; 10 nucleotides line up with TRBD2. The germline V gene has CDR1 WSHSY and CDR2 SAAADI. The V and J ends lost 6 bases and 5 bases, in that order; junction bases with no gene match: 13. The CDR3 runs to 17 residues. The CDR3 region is CASRRDLLAGAHNEQFF. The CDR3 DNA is TGCGCCAGCAGGCGGGACCTTCTAGCGGGAGCACACAATGAGCAGTTCTTC.

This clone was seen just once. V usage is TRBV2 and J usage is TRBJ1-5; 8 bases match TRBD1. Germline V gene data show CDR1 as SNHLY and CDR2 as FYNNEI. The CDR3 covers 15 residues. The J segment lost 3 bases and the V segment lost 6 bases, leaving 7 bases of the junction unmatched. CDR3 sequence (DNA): TGTGCCAGCAGACACAGGGGGGGCCTCAATCAGCCCCAGCATTTT. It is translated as CASRHRGGLNQPQHF.

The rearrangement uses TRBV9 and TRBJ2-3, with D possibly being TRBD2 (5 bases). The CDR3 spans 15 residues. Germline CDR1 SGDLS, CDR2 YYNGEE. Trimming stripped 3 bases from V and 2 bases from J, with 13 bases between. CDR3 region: CASSDEGYYTDTQYF. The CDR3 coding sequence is TGTGCCAGCAGCGACGAGGGATACTACACAGATACGCAGTATTTT.

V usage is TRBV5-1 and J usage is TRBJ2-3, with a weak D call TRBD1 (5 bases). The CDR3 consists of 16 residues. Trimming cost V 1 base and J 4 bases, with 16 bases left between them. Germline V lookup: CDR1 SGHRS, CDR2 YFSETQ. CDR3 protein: CASSLFATEPSDTQYF. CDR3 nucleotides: TGCGCCAGCAGCTTGTTCGCGACAGAACCCTCAGATACGCAGTATTTT.

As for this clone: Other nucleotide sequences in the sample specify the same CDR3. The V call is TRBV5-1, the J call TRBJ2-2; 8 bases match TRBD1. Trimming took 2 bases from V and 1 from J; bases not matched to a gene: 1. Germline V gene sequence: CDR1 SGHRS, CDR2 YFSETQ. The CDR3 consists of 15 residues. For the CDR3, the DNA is TGCGCCAGCAGCTTCGGGACAGGGAACACCGGGGAGCTGTTTTTT. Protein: CASSFGTGNTGELFF.

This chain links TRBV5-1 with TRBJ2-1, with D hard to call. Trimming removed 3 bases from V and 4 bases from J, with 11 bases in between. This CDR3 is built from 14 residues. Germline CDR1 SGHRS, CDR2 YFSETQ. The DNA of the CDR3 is TGCGCCAGCAGCTCATCAACCGATTACAATGAGCAGTTCTTC. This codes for CASSSSTDYNEQFF.